This T cell receptor beta chain came from a study of vaccination and CD4 T cells after COVID-19. This CDR3 is 15 amino acids long. Deletions cut 8 bases from V and 0 bases from J, with 14 bases between. Per germline, CDR1 MDHEN and CDR2 SYDVKM. At the Johns Hopkins FTIC core, DNA taken from cultured CD4+ T cells was sequenced by way of the Oncomine TCR Beta short-read assay. In this case, cultured CD4+ T cells provided the extracted genomic DNA. TCRdb passed the PCR reads through MiXCR, listing each CDR3 protein once. The sample contains roughly 8,200 distinct CDR3 sequences, roughly 46% of which appear only once. This clonotype was detected only a few times. Its matching antigen is unknown. The treatment: approximately nine-day PBMC culture with coronavirus spike peptide pools or control peptides (ViraFEST assay).

The sequenced material came from CD4+ T cells from blood, cultured in vitro. The chain uses TRBV28 and TRBJ1-5, with D unclear. This TCR derives from a human donor who had recovered from COVID-19. The CDR3 sequence: CASVLGRNSNQPQHF. CDR3 sequence (DNA): TGTGCCAGCGTCCTCGGACGGAATAGCAATCAGCCCCAGCATTTT. Full variable domain (remainder filled in from reference TRBV28 and TRBJ1-5): DVKVTQSSRYLVKRTGEKVFLECVQDMDHENMFWYRQDPGLGLRLIYFSYDVKMKEKGDIPEGYSVSREKKERFSLILESASTNQTSMYLCASVLGRNSNQPQHFGDGTRLSIL.